This T cell receptor beta chain was identified in a study of cytomegalovirus exposure and HLA in healthy donors. This clone was seen just once. Its specificity is not known. PCR primers comprised 60 Vbeta and 13 Jbeta primers. Assay used: immunoSEQ multiplex PCR; TCRdb lists only in-frame clones, some missing. The data contain around 100,000 clones, 60% to 80% of them seen just once; the ten biggest clones take up about 5%. Findings and caveats of the study: A later analysis found that most CMV-associated TCR beta chains appeared HLA-restricted.

CDR3 size: 12 residues. Trimming cost V 1 base and J 16 bases, with 14 bases left between them. The V gene's germline CDR1 is SGHTA and CDR2 FQGNSA. The sequenced sample consisted of PBMCs. This chain connects TRBV7-2 to TRBJ1-3; D is perhaps TRBD1 (6 bases). The TCR sequence derives from a woman between 25 and 40 years old in good health and CMV-seropositive. The CDR3 DNA is TGTGCCAGCAGCTTAGACAGGGCACTCCTGTATTTT. Translated, it gives CASSLDRALLYF.